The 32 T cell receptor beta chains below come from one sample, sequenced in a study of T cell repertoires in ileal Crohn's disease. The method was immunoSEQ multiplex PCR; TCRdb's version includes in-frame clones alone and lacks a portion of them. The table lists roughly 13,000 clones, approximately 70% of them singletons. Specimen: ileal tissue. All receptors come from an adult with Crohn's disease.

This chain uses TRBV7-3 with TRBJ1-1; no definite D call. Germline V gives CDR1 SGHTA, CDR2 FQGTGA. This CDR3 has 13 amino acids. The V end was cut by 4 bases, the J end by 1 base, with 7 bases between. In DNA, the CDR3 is TGTGCCAGCAGCTCGCAAAGGAACACTGAAGCTTTCTTT. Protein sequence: CASSSQRNTEAFF.

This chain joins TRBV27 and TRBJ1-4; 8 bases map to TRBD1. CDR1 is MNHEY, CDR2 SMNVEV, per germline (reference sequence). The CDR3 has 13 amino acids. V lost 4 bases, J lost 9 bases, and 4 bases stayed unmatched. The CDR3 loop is CASSSGQVKKLFF. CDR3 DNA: TGTGCCAGCAGTTCGGGACAGGTGAAAAAACTGTTTTTT.

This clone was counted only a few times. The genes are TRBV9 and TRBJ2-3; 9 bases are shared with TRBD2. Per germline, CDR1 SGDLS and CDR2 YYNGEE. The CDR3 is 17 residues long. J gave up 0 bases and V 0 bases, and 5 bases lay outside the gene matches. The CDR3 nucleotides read TGTGCCAGCAGCGTAGGACTAGCGGCCTTTAGCACAGATACGCAGTATTTT. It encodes CASSVGLAAFSTDTQYF.

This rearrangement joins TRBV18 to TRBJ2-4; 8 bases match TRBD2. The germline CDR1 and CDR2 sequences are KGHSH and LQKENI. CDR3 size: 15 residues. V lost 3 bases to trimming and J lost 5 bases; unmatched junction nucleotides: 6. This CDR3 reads CASSPPGGAENIQYF. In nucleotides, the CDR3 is TGTGCCAGCTCACCGCCGGGGGGGGCGGAAAACATTCAGTACTTC.

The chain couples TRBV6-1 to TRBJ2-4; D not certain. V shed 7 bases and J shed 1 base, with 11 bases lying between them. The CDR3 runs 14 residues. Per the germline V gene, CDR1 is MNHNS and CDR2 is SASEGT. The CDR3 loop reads CASTFVGAKNIQYF. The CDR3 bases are TGTGCCAGCACCTTTGTGGGGGCCAAAAACATTCAGTACTTC.

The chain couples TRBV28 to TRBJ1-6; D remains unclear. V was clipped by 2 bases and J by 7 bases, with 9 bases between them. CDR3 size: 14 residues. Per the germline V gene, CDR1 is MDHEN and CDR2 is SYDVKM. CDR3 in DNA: TGTGCCAGCAGTTTAAATCAGCTAAATTCACCCCTCCACTTT. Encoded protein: CASSLNQLNSPLHF.

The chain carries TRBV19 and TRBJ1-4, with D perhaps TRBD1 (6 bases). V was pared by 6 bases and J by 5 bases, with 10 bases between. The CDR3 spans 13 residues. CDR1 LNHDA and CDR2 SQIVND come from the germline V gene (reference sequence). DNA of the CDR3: TGTGCCAGTAGAGGGGGTTTCAATGAAAAACTGTTTTTT. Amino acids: CASRGGFNEKLFF.

The CDR3 bases are TGCGCCAGCAGCTCCTGGGACATCGGCACCTACGAGCAGTACTTC. It specifies CASSSWDIGTYEQYF. The chain carries TRBV5-1 and TRBJ2-7; a possible D gene is TRBD1 (6 bases). The CDR3 covers 15 residues. V lost 3 bases and J lost 2, with 15 bases in between. Germline V gene data show CDR1 as SGHRS and CDR2 as YFSETQ.

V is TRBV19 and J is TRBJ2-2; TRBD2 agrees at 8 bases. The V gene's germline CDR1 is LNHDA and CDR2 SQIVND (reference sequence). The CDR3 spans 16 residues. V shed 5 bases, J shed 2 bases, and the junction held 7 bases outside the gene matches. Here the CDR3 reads CASSLRGGRNTGELFF. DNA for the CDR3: TGTGCCAGTAGTCTACGGGGGGGCCGTAACACCGGGGAGCTGTTTTTT.

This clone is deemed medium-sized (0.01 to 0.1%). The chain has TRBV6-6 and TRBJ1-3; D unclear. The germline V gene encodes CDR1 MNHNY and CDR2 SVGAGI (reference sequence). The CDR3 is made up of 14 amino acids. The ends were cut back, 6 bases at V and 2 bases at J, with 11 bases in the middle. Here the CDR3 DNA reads TGTGCCAGCAGCCCTGTTTTTGCTGGAAACACCATATATTTT. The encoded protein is CASSPVFAGNTIYF.

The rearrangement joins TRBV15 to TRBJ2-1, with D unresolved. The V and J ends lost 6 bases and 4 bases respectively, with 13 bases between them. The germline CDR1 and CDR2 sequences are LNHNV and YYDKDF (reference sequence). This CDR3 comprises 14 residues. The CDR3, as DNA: TGTGCCACCAGAGGACCTGACGCGTACAATGAGCAGTTCTTC. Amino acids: CATRGPDAYNEQFF.

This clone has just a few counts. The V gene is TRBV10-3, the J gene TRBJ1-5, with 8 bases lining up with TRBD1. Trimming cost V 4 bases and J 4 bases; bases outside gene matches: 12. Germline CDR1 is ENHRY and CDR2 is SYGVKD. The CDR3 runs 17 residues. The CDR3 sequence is CAISGGTGPTGNQPQHF. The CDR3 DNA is TGTGCCATCAGTGGGGGGACAGGCCCAACCGGTAATCAGCCCCAGCATTTT.

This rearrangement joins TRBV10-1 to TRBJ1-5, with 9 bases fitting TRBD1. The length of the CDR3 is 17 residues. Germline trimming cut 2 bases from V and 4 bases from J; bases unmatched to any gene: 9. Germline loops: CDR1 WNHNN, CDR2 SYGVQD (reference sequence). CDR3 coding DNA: TGCGCCAGCAGTGAGCAGAGGGACAGGGAACTAAATCAGCCCCAGCATTTT. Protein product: CASSEQRDRELNQPQHF.

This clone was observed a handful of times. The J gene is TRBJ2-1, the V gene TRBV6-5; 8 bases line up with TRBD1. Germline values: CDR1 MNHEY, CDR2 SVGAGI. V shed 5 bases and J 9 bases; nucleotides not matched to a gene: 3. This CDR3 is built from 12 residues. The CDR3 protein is CASSVQGGEQFF. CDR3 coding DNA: TGTGCCAGCAGTGTACAGGGGGGTGAGCAGTTCTTC.

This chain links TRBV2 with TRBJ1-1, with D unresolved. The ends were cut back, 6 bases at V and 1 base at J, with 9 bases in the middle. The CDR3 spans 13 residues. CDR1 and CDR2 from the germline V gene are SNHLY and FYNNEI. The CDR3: CASRRTANTEAFF. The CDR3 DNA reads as TGTGCCAGCAGGCGGACGGCGAACACTGAAGCTTTCTTT.

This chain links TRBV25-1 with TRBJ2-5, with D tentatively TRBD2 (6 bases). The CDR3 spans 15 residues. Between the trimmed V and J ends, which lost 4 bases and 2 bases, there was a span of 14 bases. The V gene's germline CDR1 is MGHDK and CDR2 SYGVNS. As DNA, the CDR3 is TGTGCCAGCAGTGGGAATAGCGGTTTTCAAGAGACCCAGTACTTC. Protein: CASSGNSGFQETQYF.

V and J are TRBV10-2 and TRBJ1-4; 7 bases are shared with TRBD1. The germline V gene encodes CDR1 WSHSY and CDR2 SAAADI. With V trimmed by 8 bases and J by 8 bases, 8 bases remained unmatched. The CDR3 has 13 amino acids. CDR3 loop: CASRQGQGEKLFF. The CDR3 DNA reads TGCGCCAGCCGACAGGGCCAAGGGGAAAAACTGTTTTTT.

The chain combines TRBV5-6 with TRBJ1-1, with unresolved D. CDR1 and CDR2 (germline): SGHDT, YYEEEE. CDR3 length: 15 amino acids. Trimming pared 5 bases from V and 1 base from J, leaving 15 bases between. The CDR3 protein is CASRFFLDPNTEAFF. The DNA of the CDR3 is TGTGCCAGCAGGTTTTTTCTGGACCCGAACACTGAAGCTTTCTTT.

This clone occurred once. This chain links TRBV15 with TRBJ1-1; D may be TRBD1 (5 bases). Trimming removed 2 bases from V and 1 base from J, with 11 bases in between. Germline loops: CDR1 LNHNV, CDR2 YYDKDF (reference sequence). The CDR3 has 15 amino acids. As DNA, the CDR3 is TGTGCCACCAGCAGATTGACAGCGACGAACACTGAAGCTTTCTTT. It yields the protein CATSRLTATNTEAFF.

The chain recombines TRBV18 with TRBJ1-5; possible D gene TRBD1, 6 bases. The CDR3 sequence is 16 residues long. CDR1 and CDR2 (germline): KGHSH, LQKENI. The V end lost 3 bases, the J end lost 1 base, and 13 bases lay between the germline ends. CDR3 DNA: TGTGCCAGCTCACCCAACAGGGTGGGAAGCAATCAGCCCCAGCATTTT. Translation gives CASSPNRVGSNQPQHF.

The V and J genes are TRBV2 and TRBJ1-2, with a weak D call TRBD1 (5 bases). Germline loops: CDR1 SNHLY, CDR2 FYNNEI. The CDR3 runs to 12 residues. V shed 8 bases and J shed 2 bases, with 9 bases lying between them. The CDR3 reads CASGRDNYGYTF. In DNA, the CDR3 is TGTGCCAGCGGCCGGGACAACTATGGCTACACCTTC.

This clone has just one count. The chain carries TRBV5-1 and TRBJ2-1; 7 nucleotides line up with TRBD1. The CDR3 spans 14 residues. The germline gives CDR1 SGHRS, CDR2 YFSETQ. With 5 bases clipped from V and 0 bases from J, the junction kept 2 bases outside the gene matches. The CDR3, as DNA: TGCGCCAGCAGTCCAGGGGGCTCCTACAATGAGCAGTTCTTC. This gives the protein CASSPGGSYNEQFF.

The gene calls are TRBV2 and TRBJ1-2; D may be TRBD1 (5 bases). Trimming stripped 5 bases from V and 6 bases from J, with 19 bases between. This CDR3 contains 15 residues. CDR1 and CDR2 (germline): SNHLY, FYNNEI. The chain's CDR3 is CASSRGSSRGNGYTF. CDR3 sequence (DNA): TGTGCCAGCAGTCGGGGTTCCTCAAGGGGTAATGGCTACACCTTC. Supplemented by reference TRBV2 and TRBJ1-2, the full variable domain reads EPEVTQTPSHQVTQMGQEVILRCVPISNHLYFYWYRQILGQKVEFLVSFYNNEISEKSEIFDDQFSVERPDGSNFTLKIRSTKLEDSAMYFCASSRGSSRGNGYTFGSGTRLTVV.

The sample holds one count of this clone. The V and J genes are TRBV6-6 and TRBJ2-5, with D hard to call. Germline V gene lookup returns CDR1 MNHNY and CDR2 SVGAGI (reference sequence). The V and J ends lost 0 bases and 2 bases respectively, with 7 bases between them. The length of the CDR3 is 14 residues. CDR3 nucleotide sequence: TGTGCCAGCAGTTACTCGGGCCGACAAGAGACCCAGTACTTC. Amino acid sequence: CASSYSGRQETQYF.

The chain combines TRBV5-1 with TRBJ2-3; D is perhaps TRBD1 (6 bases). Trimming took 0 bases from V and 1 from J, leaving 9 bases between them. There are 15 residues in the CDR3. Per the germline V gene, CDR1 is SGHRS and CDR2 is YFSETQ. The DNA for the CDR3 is TGCGCCAGCAGCTTGGGACAGGCTGGCACAGATACGCAGTATTTT. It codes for CASSLGQAGTDTQYF.

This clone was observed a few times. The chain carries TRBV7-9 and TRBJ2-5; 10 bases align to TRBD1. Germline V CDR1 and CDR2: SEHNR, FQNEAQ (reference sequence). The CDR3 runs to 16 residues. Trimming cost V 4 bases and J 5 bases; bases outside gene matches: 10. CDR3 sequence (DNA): TGTGCCAGCAGCTCAGTGACAGGGGGCTTAGGGGAGACCCAGTACTTC. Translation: CASSSVTGGLGETQYF.

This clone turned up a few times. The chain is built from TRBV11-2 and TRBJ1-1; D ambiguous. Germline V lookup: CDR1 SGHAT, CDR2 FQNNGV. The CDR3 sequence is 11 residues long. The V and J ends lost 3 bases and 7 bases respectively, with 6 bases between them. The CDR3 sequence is CASSFHNEAFF. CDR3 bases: TGTGCCAGCAGCTTTCATAATGAAGCTTTCTTT. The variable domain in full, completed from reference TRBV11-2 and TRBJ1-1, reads EAGVAQSPRYKIIEKRQSVAFWCNPISGHATLYWYQQILGQGPKLLIQFQNNGVVDDSQLPKDRFSAERLKGVDSTLKIQPAKLEDSAVYLCASSFHNEAFFGQGTRLTVV.

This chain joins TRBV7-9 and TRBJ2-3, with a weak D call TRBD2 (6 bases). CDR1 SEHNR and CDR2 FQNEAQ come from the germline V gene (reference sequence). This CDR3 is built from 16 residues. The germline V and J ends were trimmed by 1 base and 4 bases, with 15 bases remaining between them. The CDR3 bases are TGTGCCAGCAGCTTAGAGAGGGGAGGCCGGCCAGATACGCAGTATTTT. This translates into CASSLERGGRPDTQYF.

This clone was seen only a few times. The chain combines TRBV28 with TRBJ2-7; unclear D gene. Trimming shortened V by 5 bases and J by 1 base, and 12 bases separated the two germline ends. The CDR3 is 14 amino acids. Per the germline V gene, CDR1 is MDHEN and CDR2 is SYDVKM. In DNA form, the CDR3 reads TGTGCCAGCAGTCCCCGGTGGGGATCCTACGAGCAGTACTTC. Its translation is CASSPRWGSYEQYF.

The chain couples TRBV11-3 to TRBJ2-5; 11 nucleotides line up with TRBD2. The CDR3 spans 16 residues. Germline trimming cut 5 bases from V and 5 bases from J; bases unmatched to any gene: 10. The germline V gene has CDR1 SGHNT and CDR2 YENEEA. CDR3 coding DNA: TGTGCCAGCAGCCCCGGGGGTAGCGGGGGGGCCGAGACCCAGTACTTC. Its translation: CASSPGGSGGAETQYF.

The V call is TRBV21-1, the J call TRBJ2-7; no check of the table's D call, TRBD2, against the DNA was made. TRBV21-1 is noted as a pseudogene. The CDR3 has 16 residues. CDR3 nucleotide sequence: TGTGCCAGCAGCTCCCGACTAGCCGGCTCGGAATACGAGCAGTACTTC. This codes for CASSSRLAGSEYEQYF.

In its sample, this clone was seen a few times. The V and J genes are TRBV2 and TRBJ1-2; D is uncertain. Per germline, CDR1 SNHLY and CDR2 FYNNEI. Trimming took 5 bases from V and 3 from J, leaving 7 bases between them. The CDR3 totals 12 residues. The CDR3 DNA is TGTGCCAGCAGTTTTAGGGACTATGGCTACACCTTC. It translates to CASSFRDYGYTF.